This T cell receptor beta chain comes out of a study of blood T cell repertoires in COVID-19. About the study: The United States, Italy and Spain supplied acute and convalescent COVID-19 samples. PBMCs, B-cell-depleted T cells, or T cells were the source of the cDNA or gDNA that made up the material.

Original processing methods: Reference gene primer amplification in the assay estimated nucleated cell counts. Sequenced by immunoSEQ multiplex PCR; TCRdb stores in-frame clones only, minus some. The V and J calls and the clone size are those of that table, but D and trimming were determined from the DNA. This sample has around 65,000 clones, with roughly 82% found just once. Trimming pared 7 bases from V and 4 bases from J, leaving 19 bases between. Per the germline V gene, CDR1 is MDHEN and CDR2 is SYDVKM. The CDR3 loop spans 15 amino acids. The specimen sequenced was peripheral blood. The sequence was obtained from an elderly man with active COVID-19. The V and J genes are TRBV28 and TRBJ2-5; D not certain. The CDR3 DNA reads as TGTGCCAGCACCCCGCCCAGGCCTTCGGTAGAGACCCAGTACTTC. This sequence encodes CASTPPRPSVETQYF. The full variable domain, with the rest looked up from reference TRBV28 and TRBJ2-5, is DVKVTQSSRYLVKRTGEKVFLECVQDMDHENMFWYRQDPGLGLRLIYFSYDVKMKEKGDIPEGYSVSREKKERFSLILESASTNQTSMYLCASTPPRPSVETQYFGPGTRLLVL.